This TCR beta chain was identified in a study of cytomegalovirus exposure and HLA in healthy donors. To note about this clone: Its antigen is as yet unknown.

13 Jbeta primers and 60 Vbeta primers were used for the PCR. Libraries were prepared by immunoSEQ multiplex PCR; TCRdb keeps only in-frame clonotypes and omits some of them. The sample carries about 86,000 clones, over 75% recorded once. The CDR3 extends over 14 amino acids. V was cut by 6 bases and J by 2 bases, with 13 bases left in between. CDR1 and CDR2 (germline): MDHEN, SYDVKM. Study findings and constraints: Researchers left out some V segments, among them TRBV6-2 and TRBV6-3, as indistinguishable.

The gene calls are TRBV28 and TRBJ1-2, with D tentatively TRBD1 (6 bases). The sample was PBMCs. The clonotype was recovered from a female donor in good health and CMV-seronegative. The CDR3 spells CASRKPGQNYGYTF. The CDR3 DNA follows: TGTGCCAGCAGGAAACCGGGACAAAACTATGGCTACACCTTC.